A selection of T cell receptor beta chains follows, all from one sample in a study of CD8 T cells in Susac syndrome. From the immunoSEQ multiplex PCR reads, TCRdb called clonotypes with MiXCR, one entry per CDR3 protein. The sample carries about 240,000 distinct CDR3 sequences, 90% to 96% recorded once. The source material was CD4+ T cells from PBMCs. These TCRs come from a human donor with Susac syndrome. Each CDR3 is given with its conserved first and last residue. A D gene is named only where the DNA matches it firmly. Clone sizes are given selectively: once, few, many, or a class where the clone is expanded.

v_gene,abundance,j_gene,d_gene,CDR3aa,CDR3nt
TRBV18,once,TRBJ2-7,NA,CASSPPSGLRRYEQYF,TGTGCCAGCTCACCACCGTCGGGACTGAGGAGATACGAGCAGTACTTC
TRBV3-1,NA,TRBJ1-4,NA,CASSQDPPGAQTNEKLFF,TGTGCCAGCAGCCAAGATCCTCCGGGGGCGCAAACTAATGAAAAACTGTTTTTT
TRBV20-1,NA,TRBJ2-7,NA,CSATASSYEQYF,TGCAGTGCTACGGCTAGCTCCTACGAGCAGTACTTC
TRBV6-2/TRBV6-3,NA,TRBJ2-2,TRBD1,CASTRPGQGTGELFF,TGTGCCAGCACGCGACCGGGACAGGGGACCGGGGAGCTGTTTTTT
TRBV11-2,NA,TRBJ2-1,NA,CASSLASGLSSYNEQFF,TGTGCCAGCAGCTTAGCGTCGGGACTTAGCTCCTACAATGAGCAGTTCTTC
TRBV29-1,NA,TRBJ1-2,NA,CSVDYGDNRYGYTF,TGCAGCGTTGATTACGGAGATAACCGCTATGGCTACACCTTC
TRBV9,NA,TRBJ1-5,NA,CASSGEPGPYQPQHF,TGTGCCAGCAGCGGAGAACCGGGACCTTATCAGCCCCAGCATTTT
TRBV30,NA,TRBJ2-2,NA,CAWSAHLRGYTGELFF,TGTGCCTGGAGCGCACATCTCAGGGGATACACCGGGGAGCTGTTTTTT
TRBV29-1,NA,TRBJ2-7,NA,CSVRVPYEQYF,TGCAGCGTTAGGGTCCCCTACGAGCAGTACTTC
TRBV9,NA,TRBJ2-3,NA,CASSVGIDGTDTQYF,TGTGCCAGCAGCGTAGGCATAGACGGCACAGATACGCAGTATTTT
TRBV29-1,NA,TRBJ2-1,NA,CSVALGLATANEQFF,TGCAGCGTTGCTCTCGGGCTAGCGACTGCAAATGAGCAGTTCTTC
TRBV4-1,NA,TRBJ1-5,NA,CASSQLPGGGQPQHF,TGCGCCAGCAGCCAATTACCCGGGGGGGGACAGCCCCAGCATTTT
TRBV6-6,NA,TRBJ1-5,TRBD1,CASSHTGGYQPQHF,TGTGCCAGCAGTCACACAGGGGGCTATCAGCCCCAGCATTTT
TRBV13,NA,TRBJ1-1,NA,CASSHSRGTEAFF,TGTGCCAGCAGCCACAGTAGGGGCACTGAAGCTTTCTTT
TRBV5-1,NA,TRBJ1-2,NA,CASGPMEGNYGYTF,TGCGCCAGCGGCCCAATGGAGGGGAACTATGGCTACACCTTC
TRBV20-1,NA,TRBJ2-2,TRBD1,CSASRTGRDTGELFF,TGCAGTGCTTCCCGGACAGGGAGAGACACCGGGGAGCTGTTTTTT
TRBV29-1,NA,TRBJ2-5,NA,CSVERGRTSLETQYF,TGCAGCGTTGAAAGAGGACGGACGAGTCTGGAGACCCAGTACTTC
TRBV20-1,NA,TRBJ2-5,NA,CSARAGFELETQYF,TGCAGTGCCCGGGCAGGGTTTGAGTTAGAGACCCAGTACTTC
TRBV20-1,NA,TRBJ2-7,NA,CSALNYEQYF,TGCAGTGCACTGAACTACGAGCAGTACTTC
TRBV28,NA,TRBJ2-3,NA,CASSPPDYSDTQYF,TGTGCCAGCAGCCCACCGGACTACTCAGATACGCAGTATTTT
TRBV19,NA,TRBJ2-6,NA,CASSLYRSGANVLTF,TGTGCCAGTAGTCTATACCGCTCTGGGGCCAACGTCCTGACTTTC
TRBV5-4,once,TRBJ1-4,TRBD1,CASSAGTGGAGEKLFF,TGTGCCAGCAGCGCGGGGACAGGGGGCGCAGGGGAAAAACTGTTTTTT
TRBV20-1,NA,TRBJ2-1,TRBD2,CSASPRTSGAYNEQFF,TGCAGTGCTAGTCCCCGGACTAGCGGAGCCTACAATGAGCAGTTCTTC
TRBV3-1,once,TRBJ2-7,TRBD2,CASSRDPSGSYEQYF,TGTGCCAGCAGCCGCGACCCTAGCGGTTCCTACGAGCAGTACTTC
TRBV24-1,NA,TRBJ1-5,NA,CATSDTAGLPQHF,TGTGCCACCAGTGACACCGCGGGGCTGCCCCAGCATTTT
TRBV28,NA,TRBJ1-2,TRBD1,CASSSSGQGKYGYTF,TGTGCCAGCAGTTCCTCAGGACAGGGGAAGTATGGCTACACCTTC
TRBV20-1,NA,TRBJ1-2,TRBD1,CSARPPGQGSRLYGYTF,TGCAGTGCTAGACCTCCGGGACAGGGAAGCCGACTCTATGGCTACACCTTC
TRBV5-4,NA,TRBJ2-1,TRBD1,CASSFRDRVNNEQFF,TGTGCCAGCAGCTTCCGGGACAGAGTCAACAATGAGCAGTTCTTC
TRBV5-1,NA,TRBJ2-1,TRBD2,CASSFIPAGGPHEQFF,TGCGCCAGCAGCTTTATCCCAGCGGGAGGGCCCCATGAGCAGTTCTTC
TRBV20-1,NA,TRBJ2-1,TRBD2,CSARRTSGRNFRDNEQFF,TGCAGTGCTAGAAGGACTAGCGGGAGGAACTTCCGAGACAATGAGCAGTTCTTC
TRBV11-1,NA,TRBJ2-1,TRBD1,CASSRGTGGHEQFF,TGTGCCAGCAGCCGCGGGACAGGGGGCCACGAGCAGTTCTTC
TRBV14,NA,TRBJ2-7,NA,CASSLTPPYEQYF,TGTGCCAGCAGCCTGACACCTCCCTACGAGCAGTACTTC
TRBV11-3,NA,TRBJ2-7,TRBD2,CSTSGNHYEQYF,TGTTCGACTAGCGGGAATCATTACGAGCAGTACTTC
TRBV30,NA,TRBJ1-5,NA,CAWNPAGDQPQHF,TGTGCCTGGAACCCTGCAGGAGATCAGCCCCAGCATTTT
TRBV9,NA,TRBJ2-7,TRBD1,CASSVSGTGPYEQYF,TGTGCCAGCAGCGTCTCCGGGACAGGGCCGTACGAGCAGTACTTC